This TCR beta chain was sequenced during a study of lymphopenia after photon versus proton radiotherapy. Study-wide results and caveats: Only patients who died were analyzed for survival; proton advantage is unproven. Oligoclonal CD8+ Temra expansion after nadir drove photon patients' diversity drop.

Data came from immunoSEQ multiplex PCR; TCRdb stores just in-frame clones and leaves some out. The sample carries some 38,000 clones, roughly 92% recorded once. Worth noting for this clone: Its antigen is not identified.

Germline values: CDR1 PRHDT, CDR2 FYEKMQ (reference sequence). This CDR3 contains 12 residues. Trimming cost V 5 bases and J 0 bases, with 3 bases left between them. The chain couples TRBV13 to TRBJ2-3, with no clear D. This receptor was taken from a man aged 55 to 70 with cholangiocarcinoma. Source: peripheral blood, taken from a patient treated with photon-based radiotherapy. CDR3 bases: TGTGCCAGCAGCGGGAGCACAGATACGCAGTATTTT. Encoded protein: CASSGSTDTQYF. The full variable domain, in which reference TRBV13 and TRBJ2-3 provide the parts outside the CDR3, is AAGVIQSPRHLIKEKRETATLKCYPIPRHDTVYWYQQGPGQDPQFLISFYEKMQSDKGSIPDRFSAQQFSDYHSELNMSSLELGDSALYFCASSGSTDTQYFGPGTRLTVL.